This T cell receptor (beta chain) was found in a study of T cells in Graves' hyperthyroidism and ophthalmopathy. What was amplified from RNA transcripts were TCR beta CDR3 regions. The HTBI primer set served for first-round RT-PCR of the TCR CDR3. A single record per CDR3 protein comes from TCRdb applying MiXCR to the multiplex PCR reads. The table has hundreds of thousands of distinct CDR3 sequences, 20% to 25% seen once; the top ten hold roughly 60%. What was sequenced was blood. This receptor was taken from a man younger than 40 with Graves' ophthalmopathy.

The CDR3 DNA reads as TGTGCCAGCAGCTTAGGGGGGGCTAGCGGGAGTAGGAATGAGCAGTTCTTC. It translates to CASSLGGASGSRNEQFF. The chain has TRBV7-2 and TRBJ2-1, with TRBD2 matching over 10 bases. The ends lost 1 base at V and 7 bases at J; junction bases unmatched: 10. Per germline, CDR1 SGHTA and CDR2 FQGNSA. The CDR3 is 17 residues long.